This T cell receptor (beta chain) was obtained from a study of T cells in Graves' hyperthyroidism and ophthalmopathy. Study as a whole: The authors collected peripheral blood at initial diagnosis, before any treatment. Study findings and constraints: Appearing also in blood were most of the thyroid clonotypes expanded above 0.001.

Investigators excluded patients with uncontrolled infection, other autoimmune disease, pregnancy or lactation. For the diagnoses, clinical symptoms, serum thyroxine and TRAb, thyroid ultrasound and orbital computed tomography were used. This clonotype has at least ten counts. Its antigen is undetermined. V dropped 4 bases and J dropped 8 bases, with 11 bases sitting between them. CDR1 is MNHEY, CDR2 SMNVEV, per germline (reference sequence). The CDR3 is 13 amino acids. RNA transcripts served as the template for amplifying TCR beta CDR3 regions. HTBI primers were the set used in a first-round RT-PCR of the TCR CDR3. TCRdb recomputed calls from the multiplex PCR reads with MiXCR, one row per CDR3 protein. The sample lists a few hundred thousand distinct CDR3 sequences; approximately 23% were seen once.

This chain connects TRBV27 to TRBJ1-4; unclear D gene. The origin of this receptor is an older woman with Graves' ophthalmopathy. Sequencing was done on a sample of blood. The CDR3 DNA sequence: TGTGCCAGCAGTTCCCGGCTTAAGGAAAAACTGTTTTTT. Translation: CASSSRLKEKLFF.